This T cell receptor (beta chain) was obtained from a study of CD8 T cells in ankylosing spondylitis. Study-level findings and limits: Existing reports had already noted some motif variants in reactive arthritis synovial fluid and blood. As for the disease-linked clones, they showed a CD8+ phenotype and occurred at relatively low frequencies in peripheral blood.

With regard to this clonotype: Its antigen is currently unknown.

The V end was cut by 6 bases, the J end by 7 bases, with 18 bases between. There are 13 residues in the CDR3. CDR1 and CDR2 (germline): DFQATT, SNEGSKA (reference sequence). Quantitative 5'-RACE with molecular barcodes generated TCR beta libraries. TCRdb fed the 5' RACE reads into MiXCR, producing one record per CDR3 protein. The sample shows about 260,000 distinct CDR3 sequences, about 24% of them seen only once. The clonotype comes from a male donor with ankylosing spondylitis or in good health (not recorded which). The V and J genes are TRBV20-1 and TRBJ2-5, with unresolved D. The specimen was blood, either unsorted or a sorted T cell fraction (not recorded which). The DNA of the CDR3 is TGCAGTGCCGTCCAGGTCCGGGCCGGGACCCAGTACTTC. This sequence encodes CSAVQVRAGTQYF.